This TCR beta chain stems from a study of PD-1 blockade in mismatch repair-deficient tumors. TCR sequencing covered a few patients who responded to pembrolizumab. This CDR3 is built from 15 residues. Germline V gene sequence: CDR1 MNHEY, CDR2 SVGAGI. With 6 bases removed from V and 4 bases from J, the gap between germline ends came to 16 bases. Assay used: immunoSEQ multiplex PCR; TCRdb lists only in-frame clones, some missing. The sample has around 100,000 clones, 82% seen once; the top ten hold approximately 6.5%. V usage is TRBV6-5 and J usage is TRBJ1-3, with TRBD1 as a possible D gene (6 bases). The input for sequencing was peripheral blood, taken about eight months after starting pembrolizumab. The TCR comes from an adult with mismatch repair-deficient cancer. CDR3 protein: CASSNQGLRGNTIYF. The DNA for the CDR3 is TGTGCCAGCAGCAACCAGGGGCTAAGAGGAAACACCATATATTTT.